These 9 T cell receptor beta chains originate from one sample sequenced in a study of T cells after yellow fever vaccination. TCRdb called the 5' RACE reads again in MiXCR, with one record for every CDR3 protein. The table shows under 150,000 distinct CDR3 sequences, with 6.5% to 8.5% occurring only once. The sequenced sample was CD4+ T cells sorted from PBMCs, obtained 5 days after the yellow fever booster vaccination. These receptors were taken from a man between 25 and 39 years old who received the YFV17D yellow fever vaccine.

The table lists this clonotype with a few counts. The CDR3 region has the DNA TGTGCCAGCAGCCCGGGACAGGGGGCGTCAAGTTCACCCCTCCACTTT. As protein: CASSPGQGASSSPLHF. The chain employs TRBV5-4 and TRBJ1-6; 12 bases line up with TRBD1. There are 16 residues in the CDR3. Germline V gene data show CDR1 as SGHNT and CDR2 as YYREEE (reference sequence). V dropped 4 bases and J dropped 9; count of bases not matched to a gene: 8.

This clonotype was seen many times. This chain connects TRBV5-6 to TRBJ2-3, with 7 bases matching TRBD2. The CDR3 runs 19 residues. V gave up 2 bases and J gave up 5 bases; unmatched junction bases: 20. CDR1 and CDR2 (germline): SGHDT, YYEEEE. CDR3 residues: CASSFRPSGGWGSGDTQYF. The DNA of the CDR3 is TGTGCCAGCAGCTTCAGGCCTAGCGGAGGGTGGGGTTCGGGAGATACGCAGTATTTT.

The CDR3 sequence: CASSMIRGLAGSEQYF. The CDR3 coding sequence is TGTGCCAGTAGTATGATACGAGGACTAGCGGGCTCCGAGCAGTACTTC. This chain connects TRBV19 to TRBJ2-7; 11 nucleotides match TRBD2. The trim removed 3 bases at V and 6 bases at J, leaving 10 bases unmatched. The CDR3 runs 16 residues. Germline assignment: CDR1 LNHDA and CDR2 SQIVND (reference sequence).

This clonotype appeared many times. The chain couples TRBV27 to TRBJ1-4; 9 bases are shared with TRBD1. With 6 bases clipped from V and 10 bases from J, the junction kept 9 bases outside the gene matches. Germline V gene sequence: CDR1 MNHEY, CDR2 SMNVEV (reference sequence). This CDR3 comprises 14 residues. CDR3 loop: CASSPGTGSGKLFF. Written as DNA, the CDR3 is TGTGCCAGCAGCCCCGGGACAGGGTCCGGAAAACTGTTTTTT.

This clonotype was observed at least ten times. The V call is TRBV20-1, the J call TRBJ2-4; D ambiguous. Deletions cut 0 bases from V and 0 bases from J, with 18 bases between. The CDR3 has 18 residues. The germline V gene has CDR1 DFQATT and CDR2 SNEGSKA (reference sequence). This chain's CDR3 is CSARDTDQDILAKNIQYF. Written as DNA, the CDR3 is TGCAGTGCTAGAGATACCGATCAGGATATACTAGCCAAAAACATTCAGTACTTC.

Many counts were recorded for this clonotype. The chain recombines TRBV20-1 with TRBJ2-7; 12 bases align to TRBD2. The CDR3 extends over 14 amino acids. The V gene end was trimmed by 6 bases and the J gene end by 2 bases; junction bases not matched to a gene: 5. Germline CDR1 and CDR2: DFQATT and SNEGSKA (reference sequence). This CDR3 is CSAKLAGGPYEQYF. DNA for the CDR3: TGCAGTGCGAAACTAGCGGGAGGACCCTACGAGCAGTACTTC.

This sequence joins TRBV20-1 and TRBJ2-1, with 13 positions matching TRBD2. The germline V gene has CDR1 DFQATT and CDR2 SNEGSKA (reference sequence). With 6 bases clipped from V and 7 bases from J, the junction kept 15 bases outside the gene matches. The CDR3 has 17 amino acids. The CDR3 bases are TGCAGTGCCACTAAACCCCGGACTAGCGGGAGACGGAATGAGCAGTTCTTC. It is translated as CSATKPRTSGRRNEQFF.

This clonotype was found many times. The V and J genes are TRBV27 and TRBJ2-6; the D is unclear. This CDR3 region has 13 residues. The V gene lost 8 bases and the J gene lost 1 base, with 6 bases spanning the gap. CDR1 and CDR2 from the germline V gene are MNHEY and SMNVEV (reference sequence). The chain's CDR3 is CASGKSGANVLTF. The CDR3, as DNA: TGTGCCAGCGGAAAGTCTGGGGCCAACGTCCTGACTTTC.

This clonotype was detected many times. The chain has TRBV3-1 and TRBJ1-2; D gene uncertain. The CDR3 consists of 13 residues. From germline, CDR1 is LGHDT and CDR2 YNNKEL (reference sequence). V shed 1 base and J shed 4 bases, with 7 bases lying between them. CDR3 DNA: TGTGCCAGCAGCCAAGGGACGGCCTATGGCTACACCTTC. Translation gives CASSQGTAYGYTF. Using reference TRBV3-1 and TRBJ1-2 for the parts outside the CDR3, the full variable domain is DTAVSQTPKYLVTQMGNDKSIKCEQNLGHDTMYWYKQDSKKFLKIMFSYNNKELIINETVPNRFSPKSPDKAHLNLHINSLELGDSAVYFCASSQGTAYGYTFGSGTRLTVV.